This TCR beta chain is from a study of T cells in Graves' hyperthyroidism and ophthalmopathy. About the research overall: At the time of initial diagnosis and before any treatment, peripheral blood was collected.

The diagnostic basis comprised clinical symptoms, serum thyroxine and TRAb, thyroid ultrasound and orbital computed tomography. Before ophthalmopathy appeared, progressors gave blood at initial hyperthyroidism diagnosis. The CDR3 runs to 19 residues. Germline V lookup: CDR1 SEHNR, CDR2 FQNEAQ (reference sequence). The V gene lost 4 bases and the J gene lost 4 bases, with 28 bases spanning the gap. Researchers amplified the TCR beta CDR3 regions from RNA transcripts. HTBI primers were used for first-round RT-PCR of the TCR CDR3. TCRdb re-called the multiplex PCR reads with MiXCR, one entry per CDR3 protein. The sample gives fewer than 350,000 distinct CDR3 sequences, 13% to 15% of which show up once; roughly 31% is in the top ten. Overall study results and limits: Separating ophthalmopathy from stable hyperthyroidism was achieved by a 13 V-J model.

This clonotype has only a few counts. Its antigen is unknown. Sequences were obtained from blood. This receptor was identified in a woman in her fifties or sixties with Graves' hyperthyroidism that later progressed to Graves' ophthalmopathy. The rearrangement joins TRBV7-9 to TRBJ1-2, with D possibly being TRBD1 (6 bases). The CDR3 DNA reads as TGTGCCAGCAGCTACAAATTGACAGGCAACAAAGTTGGGAGCTATGGCTACACCTTC. It encodes CASSYKLTGNKVGSYGYTF.